This T cell receptor beta chain is from a study of blood T cell repertoires in COVID-19. On the study more broadly: Researchers got acute and convalescent COVID-19 samples from the United States, Italy and Spain. From T cells, B-cell-depleted T cells, or PBMCs came the material, which was cDNA or gDNA.

Trimming stripped 6 bases from V and 10 bases from J, with 13 bases between. Germline values: CDR1 MDHEN, CDR2 SYDVKM. This CDR3 has 11 residues. Followed over time, Seattle patients had been enrolled while infection was active. Authors' analysis steps: Amplification from reference gene primers served as the basis for estimated nucleated cell counts. TCRdb's copy holds only in-frame clones and misses some; the assay was immunoSEQ multiplex PCR. The D gene and trimming were derived from the DNA, and the V and J assignments and clone size from that table. The sample consists of about 200,000 clones, 85% of them appearing once.

The sample taken for sequencing was peripheral blood. The chain couples TRBV28 to TRBJ2-7; D is perhaps TRBD1 (6 bases). The source of this sequence is a man aged 55 to 70 with COVID-19, enrolled during active disease. For the CDR3, the DNA is TGTGCCAGCAGCCTTGACAGGTTTCAGTACTTC. Its translation: CASSLDRFQYF.